Listed below are T cell receptor beta chains from one sample, sequenced in a study of cytomegalovirus exposure and HLA in healthy donors. Sequencing was performed with immunoSEQ multiplex PCR; in TCRdb, only in-frame clones are kept and a portion is missing. The sample holds 50,000 to 70,000 clones. Material for sequencing was PBMCs. The receptor source for this set is a young woman in good health and CMV-seronegative. CDR3s include the opening cysteine and the closing phenylalanine or tryptophan. D genes are given only for firm matches. Only some rows state a clone size, as once, few, many or a class for expanded clones.

abundance: -; v_gene: TRBV6-1; j_gene: TRBJ2-5; d_gene: TRBD1; CDR3aa: CASSEEQGGTTQYF; CDR3nt: TGTGCCAGCAGTGAAGAACAGGGGGGAACGACCCAGTACTTC
abundance: -; v_gene: TRBV28; j_gene: TRBJ1-1; d_gene: TRBD1; CDR3aa: CASSPGGTTEAFF; CDR3nt: TGTGCCAGCAGCCCAGGGGGGACCACTGAAGCTTTCTTT
abundance: -; v_gene: TRBV4-2; j_gene: TRBJ2-7; d_gene: -; CDR3aa: CASSQVMAGILYEQYF; CDR3nt: TGTGCCAGCAGCCAAGTTATGGCGGGAATCCTCTACGAGCAGTACTTC
abundance: -; v_gene: TRBV2; j_gene: TRBJ1-5; d_gene: -; CDR3aa: CASSGDVGEPQHF; CDR3nt: TGTGCCAGCAGTGGCGACGTTGGAGAGCCCCAGCATTTT
abundance: -; v_gene: TRBV18; j_gene: TRBJ2-7; d_gene: TRBD1; CDR3aa: CASSPGLRQGGEQYF; CDR3nt: TGTGCCAGCTCACCAGGGCTCAGACAGGGTGGCGAGCAGTACTTC
abundance: -; v_gene: TRBV14; j_gene: TRBJ1-5; d_gene: -; CDR3aa: CASSQSGNQPQHF; CDR3nt: TGTGCCAGCAGCCAGTCCGGCAATCAGCCCCAGCATTTT
abundance: -; v_gene: TRBV6-1; j_gene: TRBJ2-7; d_gene: TRBD1; CDR3aa: CASSEAGTDAYEQYF; CDR3nt: TGTGCCAGCAGTGAAGCGGGGACAGACGCCTACGAGCAGTACTTC
abundance: -; v_gene: TRBV6-5; j_gene: TRBJ2-7; d_gene: TRBD2; CDR3aa: CASSWTSGAYEQYF; CDR3nt: TGTGCCAGCAGCTGGACTAGCGGTGCCTACGAGCAGTACTTC
abundance: -; v_gene: TRBV27; j_gene: TRBJ2-2; d_gene: TRBD1; CDR3aa: CASSPRDRGTGELFF; CDR3nt: TGTGCCAGCAGTCCCCGGGACAGGGGTACCGGGGAGCTGTTTTTT
abundance: -; v_gene: TRBV7-9; j_gene: TRBJ2-7; d_gene: -; CDR3aa: CASSPKQGAYEQYF; CDR3nt: TGTGCCAGCAGCCCTAAACAGGGTGCCTACGAGCAGTACTTC
abundance: -; v_gene: TRBV7-9; j_gene: TRBJ1-1; d_gene: -; CDR3aa: CASSLDYRDTEAFF; CDR3nt: TGTGCCAGCAGCTTAGACTACCGGGATACTGAAGCTTTCTTT
abundance: -; v_gene: TRBV25-1; j_gene: TRBJ1-1; d_gene: TRBD1; CDR3aa: CASSELRAGGPEAFF; CDR3nt: TGTGCCAGCAGTGAACTGAGGGCAGGGGGCCCTGAAGCTTTCTTT
abundance: -; v_gene: TRBV28; j_gene: TRBJ1-2; d_gene: -; CDR3aa: CASSLEAGTLYGYTF; CDR3nt: TGTGCCAGCAGTTTAGAAGCAGGGACTCTCTATGGCTACACCTTC
abundance: -; v_gene: TRBV18; j_gene: TRBJ1-5; d_gene: TRBD1; CDR3aa: CASSPRDRGPNQPQHF; CDR3nt: TGTGCCAGCTCACCAAGGGACAGGGGGCCAAATCAGCCCCAGCATTTT
abundance: -; v_gene: TRBV30; j_gene: TRBJ2-7; d_gene: -; CDR3aa: CAWSRGSAYEQYF; CDR3nt: TGTGCCTGGAGTAGAGGCAGCGCCTACGAGCAGTACTTC
abundance: -; v_gene: TRBV30; j_gene: TRBJ2-1; d_gene: TRBD2; CDR3aa: CAWRRWEGRDNEQFF; CDR3nt: TGTGCCTGGAGAAGGTGGGAGGGCCGGGACAATGAGCAGTTCTTC
abundance: -; v_gene: TRBV14; j_gene: TRBJ1-3; d_gene: -; CDR3aa: CASSQQGISGNTIYF; CDR3nt: TGTGCCAGCAGCCAGCAGGGGATCTCTGGAAACACCATATATTTT
abundance: medium-sized; v_gene: TRBV6-4; j_gene: TRBJ2-1; d_gene: TRBD2; CDR3aa: CASSDSSGGANEQFF; CDR3nt: TGTGCCAGCAGTGACTCGAGCGGGGGGGCCAATGAGCAGTTCTTC
abundance: -; v_gene: TRBV30; j_gene: TRBJ1-1; d_gene: -; CDR3aa: CAWMETVVFPEAFF; CDR3nt: TGTGCCTGGATGGAGACAGTTGTTTTCCCTGAAGCTTTCTTT
abundance: -; v_gene: TRBV9; j_gene: TRBJ1-1; d_gene: TRBD1; CDR3aa: CASSGHRGPTEAFF; CDR3nt: TGTGCCAGCAGCGGCCACAGGGGGCCTACTGAAGCTTTCTTT
abundance: -; v_gene: TRBV7-9; j_gene: TRBJ2-7; d_gene: TRBD1; CDR3aa: CASSSPVRGGQGYEQYF; CDR3nt: TGTGCCAGCAGCAGCCCCGTACGAGGGGGCCAGGGGTACGAGCAGTACTTC
abundance: -; v_gene: TRBV7-8; j_gene: TRBJ1-1; d_gene: TRBD1; CDR3aa: CASSLGDRDRGRFSEAFF; CDR3nt: TGTGCCAGCAGCCTTGGGGATCGGGACAGGGGGCGATTCTCTGAAGCTTTCTTT
abundance: -; v_gene: TRBV25-1; j_gene: TRBJ2-6; d_gene: -; CDR3aa: CASSGALISGANVLTF; CDR3nt: TGTGCCAGCAGTGGGGCCCTGATCTCTGGGGCCAACGTCCTGACTTTC
abundance: -; v_gene: TRBV29-1; j_gene: TRBJ2-7; d_gene: TRBD1; CDR3aa: CSVRQGVHEQYF; CDR3nt: TGCAGCGTGAGGCAGGGGGTGCACGAGCAGTACTTC
abundance: -; v_gene: TRBV7-8; j_gene: TRBJ1-5; d_gene: TRBD1; CDR3aa: CASRGRGPNQPQHF; CDR3nt: TGTGCCAGCAGGGGCAGGGGGCCCAATCAGCCCCAGCATTTT
abundance: -; v_gene: TRBV11-2; j_gene: TRBJ2-7; d_gene: TRBD1; CDR3aa: CASSSPGQGTEQYF; CDR3nt: TGTGCCAGCAGCTCGCCGGGACAGGGTACCGAGCAGTACTTC
abundance: -; v_gene: TRBV25-1; j_gene: TRBJ1-1; d_gene: -; CDR3aa: CASSIQDTNTEAFF; CDR3nt: TGTGCCAGCAGTATTCAGGACACAAACACTGAAGCTTTCTTT
abundance: -; v_gene: TRBV10-3; j_gene: TRBJ2-7; d_gene: TRBD1; CDR3aa: CAISAIEAARTGFYEQYF; CDR3nt: TGTGCCATCAGTGCCATCGAGGCTGCTCGGACAGGTTTCTACGAGCAGTACTTC
abundance: -; v_gene: TRBV29-1; j_gene: TRBJ2-5; d_gene: -; CDR3aa: CSVETGTQYF; CDR3nt: TGCAGCGTTGAGACAGGGACCCAGTACTTC
abundance: -; v_gene: TRBV5-1; j_gene: TRBJ2-3; d_gene: TRBD2; CDR3aa: CASSLGTSGSGRDTQYF; CDR3nt: TGCGCCAGCAGCTTGGGGACTAGCGGGAGCGGTAGGGATACGCAGTATTTT
abundance: -; v_gene: TRBV5-1; j_gene: TRBJ2-7; d_gene: -; CDR3aa: CASMRSYSYEQYF; CDR3nt: TGCGCCAGCATGCGTAGTTACTCCTACGAGCAGTACTTC
abundance: -; v_gene: TRBV11-2; j_gene: TRBJ1-1; d_gene: -; CDR3aa: CASIATGGAEAFF; CDR3nt: TGTGCCAGCATCGCCACCGGAGGGGCTGAAGCTTTCTTT
abundance: -; v_gene: TRBV6-1; j_gene: TRBJ1-4; d_gene: -; CDR3aa: CASSVAGAPEKLFF; CDR3nt: TGTGCCAGCAGTGTGGCAGGGGCTCCTGAAAAACTGTTTTTT
abundance: -; v_gene: TRBV19; j_gene: TRBJ2-1; d_gene: TRBD2; CDR3aa: CASSRSSGGADEQFF; CDR3nt: TGTGCCAGTAGTAGGTCTAGCGGGGGGGCCGATGAGCAGTTCTTC
abundance: -; v_gene: TRBV4-1; j_gene: TRBJ1-2; d_gene: -; CDR3aa: CASSQDSRFTF; CDR3nt: TGCGCCAGCAGCCAAGATTCGCGGTTCACCTTC
abundance: -; v_gene: TRBV11-3; j_gene: TRBJ1-1; d_gene: -; CDR3aa: CASSLARAREAFF; CDR3nt: TGTGCCAGCAGCTTAGCCAGGGCGCGTGAAGCTTTCTTT
abundance: -; v_gene: TRBV25-1; j_gene: TRBJ1-1; d_gene: -; CDR3aa: CASSNEQGNTEAFF; CDR3nt: TGTGCCAGCAGTAACGAACAGGGGAACACTGAAGCTTTCTTT
abundance: -; v_gene: TRBV30; j_gene: TRBJ2-3; d_gene: TRBD2; CDR3aa: CAWIAGGVVISTDTQYF; CDR3nt: TGTGCCTGGATCGCGGGGGGGGTCGTGATCAGCACAGATACGCAGTATTTT
abundance: -; v_gene: TRBV6-5; j_gene: TRBJ2-7; d_gene: -; CDR3aa: CASSRRGGAYEQYF; CDR3nt: TGTGCCAGCAGTAGGAGGGGGGGCGCCTACGAGCAGTACTTC
abundance: -; v_gene: TRBV25-1; j_gene: TRBJ2-2; d_gene: -; CDR3aa: CASSEPGSTGELFF; CDR3nt: TGTGCCAGCAGTGAACCCGGGAGCACCGGGGAGCTGTTTTTT
abundance: -; v_gene: TRBV4-1; j_gene: TRBJ2-1; d_gene: -; CDR3aa: CASSQGPREGGLSRNEQFF; CDR3nt: TGCGCCAGCAGCCAGGGCCCAAGGGAGGGGGGACTATCAAGGAATGAGCAGTTCTTC
abundance: -; v_gene: TRBV6-4; j_gene: TRBJ2-7; d_gene: TRBD2; CDR3aa: CASSDPRGLAGPYF; CDR3nt: TGTGCCAGCAGTGACCCCAGGGGACTAGCGGGACCCTACTTC
abundance: -; v_gene: TRBV5-1; j_gene: TRBJ2-3; d_gene: TRBD2; CDR3aa: CASSLSGGTVDTQYF; CDR3nt: TGCGCCAGCAGCTTGTCCGGGGGGACGGTGGATACGCAGTATTTT
abundance: -; v_gene: TRBV2; j_gene: TRBJ2-5; d_gene: TRBD2; CDR3aa: CASRAIGLAGGKETQYF; CDR3nt: TGTGCCAGCAGAGCCATCGGACTAGCGGGAGGCAAAGAGACCCAGTACTTC
abundance: -; v_gene: TRBV30; j_gene: TRBJ1-6; d_gene: -; CDR3aa: CACAFVDSPLHF; CDR3nt: TGTGCCTGTGCGTTTGTAGATTCACCCCTCCACTTT
abundance: -; v_gene: TRBV7-9; j_gene: TRBJ1-2; d_gene: -; CDR3aa: CASSYGESYGYTF; CDR3nt: TGTGCCAGCAGCTACGGGGAAAGCTATGGCTACACCTTC
abundance: -; v_gene: TRBV5-1; j_gene: TRBJ1-1; d_gene: -; CDR3aa: CASSWDEAGVTEAFF; CDR3nt: TGCGCCAGCAGCTGGGACGAGGCGGGGGTTACTGAAGCTTTCTTT
abundance: -; v_gene: TRBV6-6; j_gene: TRBJ1-1; d_gene: -; CDR3aa: CASSYAQGNEAFF; CDR3nt: TGTGCCAGCAGTTACGCGCAGGGTAATGAAGCTTTCTTT
abundance: -; v_gene: TRBV6-1; j_gene: TRBJ2-1; d_gene: -; CDR3aa: CASTRQVGDEQFF; CDR3nt: TGTGCCAGCACCCGACAGGTGGGGGATGAGCAGTTCTTC
abundance: -; v_gene: TRBV7-9; j_gene: TRBJ2-2; d_gene: -; CDR3aa: CASSRLENTGELFF; CDR3nt: TGTGCCAGCAGCCGACTAGAAAACACCGGGGAGCTGTTTTTT
abundance: -; v_gene: TRBV28; j_gene: TRBJ1-4; d_gene: -; CDR3aa: CASSSGKLFF; CDR3nt: TGTGCCAGCAGTTCGGGGAAACTGTTTTTT
abundance: -; v_gene: TRBV9; j_gene: TRBJ2-7; d_gene: TRBD2; CDR3aa: CASNFNGLAEYEQYF; CDR3nt: TGTGCCAGCAATTTTAACGGACTAGCGGAGTACGAGCAGTACTTC
abundance: -; v_gene: TRBV7-9; j_gene: TRBJ2-7; d_gene: TRBD1; CDR3aa: CASSRRRDRGSYEQYF; CDR3nt: TGTGCCAGCAGCCGAAGGCGGGACAGGGGATCTTACGAGCAGTACTTC
abundance: -; v_gene: TRBV9; j_gene: TRBJ2-2; d_gene: -; CDR3aa: CASSVGGAGELFF; CDR3nt: TGTGCCAGCAGCGTAGGCGGGGCCGGGGAGCTGTTTTTT
abundance: -; v_gene: TRBV6-5; j_gene: TRBJ2-1; d_gene: -; CDR3aa: CASSIALSSYNEQFF; CDR3nt: TGTGCCAGCAGCATAGCGCTGAGCTCCTACAATGAGCAGTTCTTC
abundance: -; v_gene: TRBV7-9; j_gene: TRBJ2-2; d_gene: -; CDR3aa: CASSLGAATGELFF; CDR3nt: TGTGCCAGCAGCTTAGGGGCAGCCACCGGGGAGCTGTTTTTT
abundance: -; v_gene: TRBV19; j_gene: TRBJ1-1; d_gene: TRBD1; CDR3aa: CASSLTGGSVNTEAFF; CDR3nt: TGTGCCAGTAGCCTGACAGGGGGTTCGGTGAACACTGAAGCTTTCTTT
abundance: -; v_gene: TRBV9; j_gene: TRBJ1-1; d_gene: -; CDR3aa: CASSVVGHQNTEAFF; CDR3nt: TGTGCCAGCAGCGTAGTAGGACATCAGAACACTGAAGCTTTCTTT
abundance: -; v_gene: TRBV7-2; j_gene: TRBJ1-1; d_gene: -; CDR3aa: CASSPQRDTEAFF; CDR3nt: TGTGCCAGCAGCCCCCAACGCGACACTGAAGCTTTCTTT